A selection of T cell receptor beta chains follows, all from one sample in a study of cytomegalovirus exposure and HLA in healthy donors. The table came from immunoSEQ multiplex PCR; TCRdb's copy has only in-frame clones and leaves some out. The sample contains 220,000 or so clones, over 80% of which appear only once. Sequences were obtained from PBMCs. The receptors derive from a woman aged 18-30 years in good health and CMV-seronegative. CDR3s include the opening cysteine and the closing phenylalanine or tryptophan. A D gene is named only where the DNA matches it firmly. Size is omitted from some rows. Given values are once, few, many or a class for expanded clones.

v_gene	j_gene	d_gene	abundance	CDR3nt	CDR3aa
TRBV6-5	TRBJ1-5	TRBD1	-	TGTGCCAGCAGTCGAGCTCCGACAGGGGATCAGCCCCAGCATTTT	CASSRAPTGDQPQHF
TRBV19	TRBJ2-1	TRBD2	-	TGTGCCAGTACCGATCTAGCGGGGGAGGTTGAGCAGTTCTTC	CASTDLAGEVEQFF
TRBV5-4	TRBJ2-1	-	-	TGTGCCAGCACCACTCCAAGCTCCTACAATGAGCAGTTCTTC	CASTTPSSYNEQFF
TRBV11-1	TRBJ2-7	TRBD1	-	TGTGCCAGCACCCGGTCCTCGGGACAGGTCTACGAGCAGTACTTC	CASTRSSGQVYEQYF
TRBV4-1	TRBJ1-5	-	few	TGCGCCAGCAGCCAGGCCTTCGCTCAGCCCCAGCATTTT	CASSQAFAQPQHF
TRBV4-1	TRBJ1-2	-	-	TGCGCCAGCAGCCACAGGGGAAGCTACACCTTC	CASSHRGSYTF
TRBV28	TRBJ2-7	TRBD1	-	TGTGCCAGTTTATTCGCCGGGACAGACACCTACGAGCAGTACTTC	CASLFAGTDTYEQYF
TRBV5-4	TRBJ1-4	-	-	TGTGCCAGCAGCGCTAGACAGGCCGCAACTAATGAAAAACTGTTTTTT	CASSARQAATNEKLFF
TRBV9	TRBJ2-7	-	-	TGTGCCAGCAGCCCGCAGTTTTCCTACGAGCAGTACTTC	CASSPQFSYEQYF
TRBV11-2	TRBJ2-7	-	-	TGTGCCAGCAGCTTGTACCCGGAGGTTGCCTACGAGCAGTACTTC	CASSLYPEVAYEQYF
TRBV6-6	TRBJ2-7	-	-	TGTGCCAGCAGTTACCTGCAGGTTAGCTCCTACGAGCAGTACTTC	CASSYLQVSSYEQYF